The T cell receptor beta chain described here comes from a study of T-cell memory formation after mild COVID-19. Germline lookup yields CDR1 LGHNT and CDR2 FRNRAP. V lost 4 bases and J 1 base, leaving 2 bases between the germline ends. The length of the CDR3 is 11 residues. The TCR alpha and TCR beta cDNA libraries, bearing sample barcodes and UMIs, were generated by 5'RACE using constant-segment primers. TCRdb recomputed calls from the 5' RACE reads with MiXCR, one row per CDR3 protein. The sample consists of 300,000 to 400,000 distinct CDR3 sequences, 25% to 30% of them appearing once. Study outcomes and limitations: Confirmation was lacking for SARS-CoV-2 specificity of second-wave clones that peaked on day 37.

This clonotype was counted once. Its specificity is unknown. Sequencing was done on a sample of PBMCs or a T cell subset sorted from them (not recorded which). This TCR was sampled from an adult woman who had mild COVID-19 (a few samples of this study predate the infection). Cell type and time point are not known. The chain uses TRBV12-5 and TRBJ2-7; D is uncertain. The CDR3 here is CASGSSYEQYF. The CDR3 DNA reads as TGTGCTAGTGGTTCTTCCTACGAGCAGTACTTC.